This paragraph covers one T cell receptor (beta chain) sequence. Its antigen remains unidentified. The sample holds no much larger clone one base away, and base qualities are not on file. Collaborating institutions collected whole blood in K2EDTA tubes following their own protocols. For TCRbeta analysis, collaborators shipped samples as frozen whole blood, isolated PBMCs, or DNA extracted from either of those sample types. The data were obtained in a study of blood T cell repertoires in COVID-19 (dated by TCRdb to about 2020). Background on the whole study: Samples from collaborators originated in the United States, Italy and Spain and spanned both the acute and convalescent phases of COVID-19. Samples were obtained from the ongoing ImmuneRACE study (first 160 participants) and from some 1,300 subjects provided by 6 global collaborators. The dataset comprised deeply sampled blood TCRbeta repertoires from subjects exposed to, actively infected with, or recovered from COVID-19. Sample metadata almost always included a de-identified subject ID, COVID-19 status, age in years and sex. The material from the prospective study consisted of cDNA or gDNA derived from T cells, B-cell-depleted T cells, or PBMCs. The repertoires were made available in a free public database intended to serve as a resource for research on the immune response to SARS-CoV-2. Where HLA class I and class II types were available, the types were taken from metadata supplied by the sample provider, not from assay-based typing. Here is what the overall study found, with its caveats: How much clinical and demographic metadata was included differed by source and by participant, and the metadata was provided uncurated.

The immunoSEQ Assay, a bias-controlled multiplex PCR, was used to amplify TCRbeta CDR3 regions from genomic DNA. In the original analysis: Nucleated cell counts per sample were estimated from amplification of reference gene primers within the assay. To quantify the absolute abundance of each unique TCRbeta CDR3 rearrangement, sequence reads were collapsed and filtered. Productive Simpson clonality was computed per sample as the square root of Simpson's diversity index over productive rearrangements. TCRdb took over this immuneACCESS table, retaining in-frame rearrangements with V and J assigned. Such tables are incomplete; in checked studies, under half of the missing clones stem from an unresolved V gene, and the remainder is unexplained. V and J calls plus clone size are reproduced from that table; the DNA served to infer D and trimming. In this sample the table shows roughly 150,000 clones, about 85% of which occur a single time. The leading ten clones occupy around 2.5% of the sample.

The germline V gene (reference sequence) specifies SEHNR as CDR1 and FQNEAQ as CDR2. Its CDR3 holds 13 amino acids, cysteine through phenylalanine. The only DNA kept is the CDR3, 39 bases in frame from the first base. V drops 2 bases and J drops 12 bases, leaving 16 bases in between. This sequence originates from a woman in her 70s with acute or convalescent COVID-19. Rearrangement joined TRBV7-9 to TRBJ1-2, with TRBD1 as a weak D call on 5 bases. Sequencing used peripheral blood. CDR3 protein: CASSLSQRRADTF. The nucleotide sequence is TGTGCCAGCAGCTTATCCCAGCGCAGGGCTGACACCTTC.